This TCR beta chain was found in a study of T cells in Graves' hyperthyroidism and ophthalmopathy. Across the whole study: Staff took peripheral blood when the initial diagnosis was made, before any treatment began. Study observations and caveats: In the analysis, a 13 V-J model separated ophthalmopathy from stable hyperthyroidism. Ophthalmopathy, which appeared later, was predicted by the model a median about 6 months before onset.

Trimming took off 3 bases at V and 11 bases at J, with 19 bases between the two ends. Germline V CDR1 and CDR2: LNHNV, YYDKDF (reference sequence). The CDR3 spans 14 residues. This clonotype has ten or more counts. Its antigen is not identified. Those with hyperthyroidism were 18 to 65 years old, newly diagnosed, and ill for under 2 months. TCR beta CDR3 region amplification was performed from RNA transcripts. First-round RT-PCR targeting the TCR CDR3 was performed with the HTBI primer set. TCRdb passed the multiplex PCR reads through MiXCR, listing each CDR3 protein once. Among around 300,000 distinct CDR3 sequences, 20% to 25% were seen once, and the ten largest hold approximately 30%.

The TCR was taken from a man aged 40-50 years with Graves' hyperthyroidism that later progressed to Graves' ophthalmopathy. Sequencing was carried out using blood. This chain uses TRBV15 with TRBJ1-1; D remains unclear. CDR3 loop: CATSSQVIHPGAFF. The CDR3 DNA reads as TGTGCCACCAGCAGCCAGGTCATCCACCCTGGGGCTTTCTTT.